The clone carrying this TCR beta chain was picked up a small number of times. Its specificity is unknown. Just one base apart from a much larger clone, this may be a read error. Since no conserved phenylalanine or tryptophan closes the CDR3, a read error is the likely cause. Investigators spread the genomic DNA of each subset evenly over several immunoSEQ plates. Original data processing: Junction-only sequences without quality scores were provided by ImmunoSEQ, so filtering was different. Assay used: immunoSEQ multiplex PCR; TCRdb lists only in-frame clones, some missing. That table is the source of V, J and clone size, and D and trimming were worked out from the DNA. The table records 490,000 or so clones, around 79% of them present only once. The sample comes from a study of shared clonotypes between healthy human individuals. Study-wide findings and caveats: The donor pool, a small one, limited the genetic and exposure-history diversity represented.

The sample taken for sequencing was PBMCs. This TCR was sampled from a woman in her 40s in good health. Some clones in this sample may be carry-over from other donors' samples.

The CDR3, as DNA: TGTGCCAGCAGCGTAGGGTCCTACTATGGCTACACCCTC. Its protein is CASSVGSYYGYTL. The chain joins TRBV9 to TRBJ1-2, with D hard to call. The germline CDR1 and CDR2 sequences are SGDLS and YYNGEE. V gave up 0 bases and J gave up 3 bases, with 6 bases separating them. This CDR3 has 13 amino acids.